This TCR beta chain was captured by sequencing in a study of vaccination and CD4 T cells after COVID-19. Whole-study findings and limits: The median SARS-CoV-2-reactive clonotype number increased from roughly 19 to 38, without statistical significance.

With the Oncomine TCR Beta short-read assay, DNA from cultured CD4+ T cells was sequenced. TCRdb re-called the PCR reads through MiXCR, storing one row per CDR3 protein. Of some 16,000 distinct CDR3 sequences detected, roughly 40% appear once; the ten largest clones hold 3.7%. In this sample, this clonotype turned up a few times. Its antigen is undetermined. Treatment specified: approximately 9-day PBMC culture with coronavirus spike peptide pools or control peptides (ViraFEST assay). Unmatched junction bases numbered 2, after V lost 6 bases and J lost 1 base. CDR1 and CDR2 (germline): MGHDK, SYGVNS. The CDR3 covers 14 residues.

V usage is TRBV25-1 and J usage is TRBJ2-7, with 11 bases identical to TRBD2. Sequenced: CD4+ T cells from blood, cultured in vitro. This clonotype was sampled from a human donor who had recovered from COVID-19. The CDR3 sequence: CASSRTSGSYEQYF. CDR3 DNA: TGTGCCAGCAGCAGGACTAGCGGGTCCTACGAGCAGTACTTC.